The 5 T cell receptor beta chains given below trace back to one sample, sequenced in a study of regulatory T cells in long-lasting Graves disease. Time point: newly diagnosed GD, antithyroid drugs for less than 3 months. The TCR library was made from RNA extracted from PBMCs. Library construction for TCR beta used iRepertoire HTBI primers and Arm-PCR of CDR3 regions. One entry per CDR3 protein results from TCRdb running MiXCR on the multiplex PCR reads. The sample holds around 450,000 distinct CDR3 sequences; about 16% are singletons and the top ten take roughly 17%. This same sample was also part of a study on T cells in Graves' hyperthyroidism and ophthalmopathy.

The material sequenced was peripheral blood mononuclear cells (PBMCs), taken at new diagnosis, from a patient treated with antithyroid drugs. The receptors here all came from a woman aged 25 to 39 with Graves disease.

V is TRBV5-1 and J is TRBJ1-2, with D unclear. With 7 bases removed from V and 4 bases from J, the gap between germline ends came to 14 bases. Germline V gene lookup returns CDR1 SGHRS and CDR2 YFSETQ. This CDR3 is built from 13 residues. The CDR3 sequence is CASRTDDFYGYTF. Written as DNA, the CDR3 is TGCGCCAGCCGGACCGACGACTTCTATGGCTACACCTTC.

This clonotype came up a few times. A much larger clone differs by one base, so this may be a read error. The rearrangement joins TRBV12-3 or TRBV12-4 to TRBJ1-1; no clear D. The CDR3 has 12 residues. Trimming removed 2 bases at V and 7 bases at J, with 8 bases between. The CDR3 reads CASSLRTYEAFF. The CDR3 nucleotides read TGTGCCAGCAGTTTAAGGACGTATGAAGCTTTCTTT.

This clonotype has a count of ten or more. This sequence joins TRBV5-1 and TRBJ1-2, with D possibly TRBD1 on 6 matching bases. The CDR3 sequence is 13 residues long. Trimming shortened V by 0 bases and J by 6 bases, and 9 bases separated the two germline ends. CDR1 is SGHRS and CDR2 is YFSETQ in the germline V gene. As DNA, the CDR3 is TGCGCCAGCAGCTTGGGGGGGGGCCATGGCTACACCTTC. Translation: CASSLGGGHGYTF. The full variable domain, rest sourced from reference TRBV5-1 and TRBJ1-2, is KAGVTQTPRYLIKTRGQQVTLSCSPISGHRSVSWYQQTPGQGLQFLFEYFSETQRNKGNFPGRFSGRQFSNSRSEMNVSTLELGDSALYLCASSLGGGHGYTFGSGTRLTVV.

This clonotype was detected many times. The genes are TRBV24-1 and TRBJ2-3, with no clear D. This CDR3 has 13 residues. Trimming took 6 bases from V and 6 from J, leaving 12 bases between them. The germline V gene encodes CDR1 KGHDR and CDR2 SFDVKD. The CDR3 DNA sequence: TGTGCCACCAGTCGTCAGGCTAAGGATACGCAGTATTTT. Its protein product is CATSRQAKDTQYF.

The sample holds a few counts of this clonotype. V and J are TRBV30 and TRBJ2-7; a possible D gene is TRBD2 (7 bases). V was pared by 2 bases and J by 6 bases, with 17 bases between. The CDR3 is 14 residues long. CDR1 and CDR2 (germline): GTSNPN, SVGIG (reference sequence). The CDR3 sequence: CAWSPGGHESEQYF. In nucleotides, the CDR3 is TGTGCCTGGAGTCCCGGGGGGCATGAGAGCGAGCAGTACTTC.